A selection of T cell receptor beta chains follows, all from one sample in a study of blood T cells in healthy people across ages. TCRdb re-called the 5' RACE reads through MiXCR, storing one row per CDR3 protein. The data contain about 630,000 distinct CDR3 sequences, 21% of them seen just once; the ten biggest clones take up roughly 3.7%. What was sequenced was blood. The source of these receptors is an older man in good health. Each CDR3 is given with its conserved first and last residue. Each record gives: V gene, clone size, D gene, J gene, CDR3 DNA, CDR3 protein. The D gene is left open where the match is weak. Rows may omit the clone size; those that give it use once, few, many or a size class.

v_gene: TRBV4-1; abundance: few; d_gene: TRBD2; j_gene: TRBJ2-3; CDR3nt: TGCGCCAGCAGCCAAGGCCCGACTAGCGGGGGCACAGATACGCAGTATTTT; CDR3aa: CASSQGPTSGGTDTQYF
v_gene: TRBV12-3/TRBV12-4; abundance: .; d_gene: .; j_gene: TRBJ1-2; CDR3nt: TGTGCCAGCAGTTTCGGAATTGTTGGCTACACCTTC; CDR3aa: CASSFGIVGYTF
v_gene: TRBV7-3; abundance: .; d_gene: TRBD2; j_gene: TRBJ2-1; CDR3nt: TGTGCCAGCAGCTTGAGCCTAGCGGTCCCCTTAGGGCAGTTCTTC; CDR3aa: CASSLSLAVPLGQFF
v_gene: TRBV7-2; abundance: few; d_gene: .; j_gene: TRBJ2-3; CDR3nt: TGTGCCAGCAGCCCGGACAGCCTCCGGTCTGGCACAGATACGCAGTATTTT; CDR3aa: CASSPDSLRSGTDTQYF
v_gene: TRBV3-1; abundance: many; d_gene: .; j_gene: TRBJ2-5; CDR3nt: TGTGCCAGCAGCCAAGAGGTGGGAAAGGGTACCGAGACCCAGTACTTC; CDR3aa: CASSQEVGKGTETQYF
v_gene: TRBV11-1; abundance: few; d_gene: .; j_gene: TRBJ2-1; CDR3nt: TGTGCCAGCAGACCCGGACGCTTAAGCTACAATGAGCAGTTCTTC; CDR3aa: CASRPGRLSYNEQFF
v_gene: TRBV28; abundance: few; d_gene: .; j_gene: TRBJ2-5; CDR3nt: TGTGCCAGCAGTCCCAACCCGGGGGTCGGGGAGACCCAGTACTTC; CDR3aa: CASSPNPGVGETQYF
v_gene: TRBV7-9; abundance: .; d_gene: .; j_gene: TRBJ2-5; CDR3nt: TGTGCCAGCAGCTCCCCATCACTAGGTGGGAAGGAGACCCGGTACTTC; CDR3aa: CASSSPSLGGKETRYF
v_gene: TRBV5-5; abundance: .; d_gene: .; j_gene: TRBJ2-7; CDR3nt: TGTGTCAGCACCCAGGACATTTCCTACGAGCAGTACTTC; CDR3aa: CVSTQDISYEQYF
v_gene: TRBV19; abundance: .; d_gene: .; j_gene: TRBJ2-1; CDR3nt: TGTGCCAGTAGTTCCCCTCCGACAGTTTTGGTGGCGAATGAGCAGTTCTTC; CDR3aa: CASSSPPTVLVANEQFF
v_gene: TRBV7-9; abundance: many; d_gene: TRBD2; j_gene: TRBJ2-3; CDR3nt: TGTGCCAGCTCACCGGGGGGAGATACGCAGTATTTT; CDR3aa: CASSPGGDTQYF
v_gene: TRBV28; abundance: .; d_gene: .; j_gene: TRBJ2-1; CDR3nt: TGTGCCAGCAGGGCCGGGACTTCTAACTACAATGAGCAGTTCTTC; CDR3aa: CASRAGTSNYNEQFF
v_gene: TRBV9; abundance: .; d_gene: .; j_gene: TRBJ2-3; CDR3nt: TGTGCCAGCAGCGTAGAGGGGTTGGATACGCAGTATTTT; CDR3aa: CASSVEGLDTQYF
v_gene: TRBV5-1; abundance: few; d_gene: TRBD1; j_gene: TRBJ2-5; CDR3nt: TGCGCCAGCAGCGTACTACAGGGGGCGCAAGAGACCCAGTACTTC; CDR3aa: CASSVLQGAQETQYF
v_gene: TRBV28; abundance: many; d_gene: TRBD1; j_gene: TRBJ1-5; CDR3nt: TGTGCCAGCAGTCTCGACAGGGTTTTAGATCAGCCCCAGCATTTT; CDR3aa: CASSLDRVLDQPQHF
v_gene: TRBV29-1; abundance: few; d_gene: .; j_gene: TRBJ2-1; CDR3nt: TGCAGCGTTGAAGATAAAAATGAGCAGTTCTTC; CDR3aa: CSVEDKNEQFF
v_gene: TRBV6-1; abundance: .; d_gene: TRBD1; j_gene: TRBJ2-7; CDR3nt: TGTGCCAGCGACGGGACAGTCTCCTACGAGCAGTACTTC; CDR3aa: CASDGTVSYEQYF
v_gene: TRBV28; abundance: .; d_gene: TRBD1; j_gene: TRBJ1-6; CDR3nt: TGTGCCAGCAGGACAGGGAGCTCCTATAATTCACCCCTCCACTTT; CDR3aa: CASRTGSSYNSPLHF
v_gene: TRBV7-6; abundance: .; d_gene: .; j_gene: TRBJ2-7; CDR3nt: TGTGCCACCAAGACAGAAACCTACGAGCGGTACTTC; CDR3aa: CATKTETYERYF
v_gene: TRBV6-5; abundance: few; d_gene: .; j_gene: TRBJ2-5; CDR3nt: TGTGCCAGCAGTTATGGGAGCCAGGGGGAGACCCAGTACTTC; CDR3aa: CASSYGSQGETQYF
v_gene: TRBV27; abundance: .; d_gene: TRBD2; j_gene: TRBJ2-5; CDR3nt: TGTGCCAGCAGTTTATCGACGGTAGCGGGAGGCTCAGAGACCCAGTACTTC; CDR3aa: CASSLSTVAGGSETQYF
v_gene: TRBV4-1; abundance: many; d_gene: TRBD1; j_gene: TRBJ2-7; CDR3nt: TGCGCCAGCAGCCAAGATAAGGACAGGGGGGGGTACGAGCAGTACTTC; CDR3aa: CASSQDKDRGGYEQYF
v_gene: TRBV4-3; abundance: .; d_gene: TRBD1; j_gene: TRBJ2-5; CDR3nt: TGCGCCAGCAGCCAATCACAGGGGATAGAGACCCAGTACTTC; CDR3aa: CASSQSQGIETQYF
v_gene: TRBV5-1; abundance: .; d_gene: TRBD2; j_gene: TRBJ2-4; CDR3nt: TGCGCCAGCAGCTTGGGGGGACTAGCGGACTTGGGAAACATTCAGTACTTC; CDR3aa: CASSLGGLADLGNIQYF
v_gene: TRBV12-3/TRBV12-4; abundance: .; d_gene: TRBD2; j_gene: TRBJ2-1; CDR3nt: TGTGCCAGCAGTTTAGGACTAGCGGGAGGTGGGTCTGAGCAGTTCTTC; CDR3aa: CASSLGLAGGGSEQFF
v_gene: TRBV20-1; abundance: .; d_gene: TRBD2; j_gene: TRBJ2-7; CDR3nt: TGCAGTGCTAGACCGATGTCTAGCGGGATCTACGAGCAGTACTTC; CDR3aa: CSARPMSSGIYEQYF
v_gene: TRBV18; abundance: .; d_gene: .; j_gene: TRBJ1-1; CDR3nt: TGTGCCAGCTCACCTAGTAGAGGCCACGGCGCCGCTTTCTTT; CDR3aa: CASSPSRGHGAAFF
v_gene: TRBV2; abundance: few; d_gene: TRBD2; j_gene: TRBJ2-7; CDR3nt: TGTGCCAGCAAGGCGGGAGAAACCTACGAGCAGTACTTC; CDR3aa: CASKAGETYEQYF
v_gene: TRBV12-3/TRBV12-4; abundance: .; d_gene: TRBD2; j_gene: TRBJ2-5; CDR3nt: TGTGCCAGCGGTACACGGGGGGGAGAGACCCAGTACTTC; CDR3aa: CASGTRGGETQYF
v_gene: TRBV20-1; abundance: .; d_gene: .; j_gene: TRBJ2-1; CDR3nt: TGCAGTGCTAGTGCGACTAGCTACAATGAGCAGTTCTTC; CDR3aa: CSASATSYNEQFF
v_gene: TRBV6-2/TRBV6-3; abundance: few; d_gene: .; j_gene: TRBJ2-7; CDR3nt: TGTGCCAGCAGTTCCCAGCGTTTCCACGAGCAGTACTTC; CDR3aa: CASSSQRFHEQYF
v_gene: TRBV20-1; abundance: .; d_gene: .; j_gene: TRBJ2-5; CDR3nt: TGCGGTGCTAGAGAATGGACTAAGCAAGAGACCCAGTACTTC; CDR3aa: CGAREWTKQETQYF
v_gene: TRBV9; abundance: few; d_gene: TRBD1; j_gene: TRBJ2-5; CDR3nt: TGTGCCAGCAGCCACGGGACAGGGGGCTTAGAGACCCAGTACTTC; CDR3aa: CASSHGTGGLETQYF
v_gene: TRBV6-6; abundance: few; d_gene: .; j_gene: TRBJ2-5; CDR3nt: TGTGCCAGCAGCTTAGACAAGTCCACTCCCCAGTACTTC; CDR3aa: CASSLDKSTPQYF
v_gene: TRBV19; abundance: .; d_gene: .; j_gene: TRBJ2-1; CDR3nt: TGTGCCAGTAGTATTTTCAATGAGCAGTTCTTC; CDR3aa: CASSIFNEQFF
v_gene: TRBV3-1; abundance: .; d_gene: .; j_gene: TRBJ1-1; CDR3nt: TGTGCCGGCAGCCAAGATGTACTGATTGAAGCTTTCTTT; CDR3aa: CAGSQDVLIEAFF
v_gene: TRBV20-1; abundance: .; d_gene: .; j_gene: TRBJ1-5; CDR3nt: TGCAGTGCTTACAGGGATACTCAGCCCCAGCATTTT; CDR3aa: CSAYRDTQPQHF
v_gene: TRBV12-3/TRBV12-4; abundance: .; d_gene: .; j_gene: TRBJ1-5; CDR3nt: TGTGCCAGCAGGCTGGGCGGAAATCAGCCCCAGCATTTT; CDR3aa: CASRLGGNQPQHF
v_gene: TRBV2; abundance: many; d_gene: TRBD1; j_gene: TRBJ1-5; CDR3nt: TGTGCCAGCAGTGGACAGGGGTCCGATCAGCCCCAGCATTTT; CDR3aa: CASSGQGSDQPQHF
v_gene: TRBV10-3; abundance: once; d_gene: TRBD1; j_gene: TRBJ1-2; CDR3nt: TGTGCCATCAATCCTTCCCCGGGACAGATGAAATATGGCTACACCTTC; CDR3aa: CAINPSPGQMKYGYTF
v_gene: TRBV9; abundance: few; d_gene: TRBD2; j_gene: TRBJ2-2; CDR3nt: TGTGCCAGCAGCACCAGCGGGGGCGACACCGGGGAGCTGTTTTTT; CDR3aa: CASSTSGGDTGELFF
v_gene: TRBV28; abundance: few; d_gene: TRBD1; j_gene: TRBJ1-2; CDR3nt: TGTGCCAGCAGTTTGATTCGGGACCGAGACAGGGCTGACTATGGCTACACCTTC; CDR3aa: CASSLIRDRDRADYGYTF